Listed here are 18 T cell receptor beta chains from one sample, sequenced in a study of T cell responses to AZD1222 COVID-19 vaccine. Profiling relied on immunoSEQ multiplex PCR, and the TCRdb table lists in-frame clones only, not all of them. The repertoire holds 150,000 to 170,000 clones, about 88% seen once, with 3% to 3.5% in the top ten. The sample was peripheral blood, taken on day 0 of AZD1222 vaccination. The receptors derive from an adult in good health.

V is TRBV4-1 and J is TRBJ1-6; 8 bases align to TRBD1. CDR1 and CDR2 (germline): MGHRA, YSYEKL. This CDR3 is built from 15 residues. Trimming at V came to 0 bases and at J to 10 bases, leaving 5 bases not matched to a gene. The CDR3 reads CASSQEPGGISPLHF. The CDR3, as DNA: TGCGCCAGCAGCCAAGAACCAGGGGGCATCTCACCCCTCCACTTT.

The chain joins TRBV6-2 or TRBV6-3 to TRBJ1-6; tentatively, D is TRBD1 (6 bases). V lost 2 bases to trimming and J lost 10 bases, with 12 bases between them. The CDR3 has 14 residues. Germline V gene sequence: CDR1 MNHEY, CDR2 SVGEGT. The DNA for the CDR3 is TGTGCCAGCAGTTACCCACAGGGTTGGTCACCCCTCCACTTT. Its translation: CASSYPQGWSPLHF.

The rearrangement uses TRBV5-1 and TRBJ2-1, with no clear D. V lost 0 bases and J 6 bases, leaving 13 bases between the germline ends. CDR3 size: 15 residues. Germline CDR1 and CDR2: SGHRS and YFSETQ. CDR3 nucleotide sequence: TGCGCCAGCAGCTTGGCGCGGACGCGGATCAATGAGCAGTTCTTC. This sequence encodes CASSLARTRINEQFF.

As DNA, the CDR3 is TGTGCCAGCAGCCGGGACAGGGAAGTAAATGAGCAGTTCTTC. Encoded protein: CASSRDREVNEQFF. The genes are TRBV6-2 or TRBV6-3 and TRBJ2-1, with 9 nucleotides matching TRBD1. This CDR3 is built from 14 residues. J lost 7 bases, V lost 6 bases, and 7 bases had no gene match. CDR1 is MNHEY and CDR2 is SVGEGT in the germline V gene.

The V call is TRBV6-2 or TRBV6-3, the J call TRBJ1-4; TRBD1 matches 10 bases. The germline gives CDR1 MNHEY, CDR2 SVGEGT. The trim removed 2 bases at V and 8 bases at J, leaving 5 bases unmatched. The CDR3 is 15 residues long. This chain's CDR3 is CASSYVGTGAEKLFF. CDR3 sequence (DNA): TGTGCCAGCAGTTACGTTGGGACAGGGGCCGAAAAACTGTTTTTT.

The chain employs TRBV14 and TRBJ2-7, with TRBD1 matching 7 bases. From germline, CDR1 is SGHDN and CDR2 FVKESK. This CDR3 is built from 14 residues. J was trimmed by 3 bases and V by 2 bases; bases with no gene match: 4. Here the CDR3 reads CASSQPRDSYEQYF. The CDR3, as DNA: TGTGCCAGCAGCCAACCCAGGGACAGCTACGAGCAGTACTTC.

This rearrangement joins TRBV11-1 to TRBJ1-6; D remains unclear. The germline gives CDR1 SGHAT, CDR2 FQDESV (reference sequence). Trimming left V 3 bases short and J 5 bases short, with 8 bases between. The CDR3 totals 14 residues. CDR3 bases: TGTGCCAGCAGCTTCGGCTTGGATAATTCACCCCTCCACTTT. Its translation: CASSFGLDNSPLHF.

The rearrangement links TRBV6-6 to TRBJ2-3; 7 bases match TRBD1. V lost 3 bases and J lost 0; bases outside the gene matches: 6. The CDR3 covers 16 residues. CDR1 is MNHNY and CDR2 is SVGAGI in the germline V gene (reference sequence). CDR3 in DNA: TGTGCCAGCAGTTATTCCGACAGGGCTAGCACAGATACGCAGTATTTT. It codes for CASSYSDRASTDTQYF.

In this sample, this clone turned up a few times. This chain uses TRBV12-3 or TRBV12-4 with TRBJ2-1; no firm D call. This CDR3 comprises 11 residues. V lost 5 bases and J 8 bases, leaving 7 bases between the germline ends. CDR3: CASSLVDEQFF. The DNA for the CDR3 is TGTGCCAGCAGTCTGGTGGATGAGCAGTTCTTC.

The rearrangement joins TRBV18 to TRBJ1-6, with D possibly TRBD1 on 6 matching bases. Germline V gives CDR1 KGHSH, CDR2 LQKENI. CDR3 size: 14 residues. V was cut by 3 bases and J by 6 bases, with 9 bases left in between. The CDR3 spells CASSPSQGNSPLHF. DNA of the CDR3: TGTGCCAGCTCACCGTCACAGGGTAATTCACCCCTCCACTTT.

The gene calls are TRBV24-1 and TRBJ2-7; D is possibly TRBD1 (6 bases). With 1 base removed from V and 5 bases from J, the gap between germline ends came to 14 bases. The CDR3 loop spans 15 amino acids. The germline V gene has CDR1 KGHDR and CDR2 SFDVKD. The CDR3 nucleotides are TGTGCCACCAGTGATTTTCGGCAGGGGAATAACGAGCAGTACTTC. This sequence encodes CATSDFRQGNNEQYF.

The sample holds one count of this clone. The chain recombines TRBV3-1 (or the pseudogene TRBV3-2) with TRBJ2-3; D may be TRBD2 (7 bases). The CDR3 spans 17 residues. Germline V CDR1 and CDR2: LGHDT, YNNKEL (reference sequence). Trimming left V 1 base short and J 4 bases short, with 18 bases between. DNA of the CDR3: TGTGCCAGCAGCCAAGTTAGGGGTAGGGGGGGCGCAGATACGCAGTATTTT. Residues: CASSQVRGRGGADTQYF.

The rearrangement joins TRBV28 to TRBJ1-1; D unclear. CDR1 and CDR2 (germline): MDHEN, SYDVKM. The V end was cut by 8 bases, the J end by 0 bases, with 10 bases between. CDR3 length: 13 amino acids. The CDR3 sequence: CASFWALNTEAFF. The CDR3 bases are TGTGCCAGCTTTTGGGCATTGAACACTGAAGCTTTCTTT. Complete variable domain (other parts from reference TRBV28 and TRBJ1-1): DVKVTQSSRYLVKRTGEKVFLECVQDMDHENMFWYRQDPGLGLRLIYFSYDVKMKEKGDIPEGYSVSREKKERFSLILESASTNQTSMYLCASFWALNTEAFFGQGTRLTVV.

This rearrangement joins TRBV2 to TRBJ2-7; 8 bases match TRBD2. This CDR3 has 14 residues. Germline loops: CDR1 SNHLY, CDR2 FYNNEI. V was clipped by 4 bases and J by 1 base; unmatched bases: 3. This CDR3 is CASSGLAFSYEQYF. The DNA for the CDR3 is TGTGCCAGCAGTGGACTAGCGTTTTCCTACGAGCAGTACTTC.

Here the CDR3 reads CASRNGQGEPTEYGYTF. The CDR3 DNA reads TGTGCCAGTAGAAACGGACAGGGGGAACCGACCGAATATGGCTACACCTTC. This sequence joins TRBV19 and TRBJ1-2; 10 bases agree with TRBD1. CDR1 and CDR2 from the germline V gene are LNHDA and SQIVND (reference sequence). The CDR3 runs to 17 residues. V was clipped by 6 bases and J by 5 bases; unmatched bases: 15.

The chain has TRBV4-1 and TRBJ1-5, with a tentative D call TRBD1 (5 bases). Trimming took 1 base from V and 0 from J, leaving 13 bases between them. Germline lookup yields CDR1 MGHRA and CDR2 YSYEKL. The CDR3 sequence is 17 residues long. Here the CDR3 DNA reads TGCGCCAGCAGCCAAGCTGGATCGGGGGTTAGCAATCAGCCCCAGCATTTT. As protein: CASSQAGSGVSNQPQHF.

The chain carries TRBV3-1 (or the pseudogene TRBV3-2) and TRBJ1-4; D unresolved. CDR1 and CDR2 from the germline V gene are LGHDT and YNNKEL (reference sequence). This CDR3 region has 13 residues. V lost 0 bases to trimming and J lost 8 bases, with 7 bases between them. The CDR3 region has the DNA TGTGCCAGCAGCCAAGATTTGGGGGAAAAACTGTTTTTT. Protein: CASSQDLGEKLFF.

This clone was seen once. This rearrangement joins TRBV7-8 to TRBJ1-6; 7 bases map to TRBD1. The CDR3 spans 15 residues. V shed 3 bases, J shed 4 bases, and the junction held 3 bases outside the gene matches. In germline, CDR1 is SGHVS, CDR2 FQNEAQ. The CDR3 DNA is TGTGCCAGCAGCTTCGAGACAGGGTATAATTCACCCCTCCACTTT. Translated: CASSFETGYNSPLHF.